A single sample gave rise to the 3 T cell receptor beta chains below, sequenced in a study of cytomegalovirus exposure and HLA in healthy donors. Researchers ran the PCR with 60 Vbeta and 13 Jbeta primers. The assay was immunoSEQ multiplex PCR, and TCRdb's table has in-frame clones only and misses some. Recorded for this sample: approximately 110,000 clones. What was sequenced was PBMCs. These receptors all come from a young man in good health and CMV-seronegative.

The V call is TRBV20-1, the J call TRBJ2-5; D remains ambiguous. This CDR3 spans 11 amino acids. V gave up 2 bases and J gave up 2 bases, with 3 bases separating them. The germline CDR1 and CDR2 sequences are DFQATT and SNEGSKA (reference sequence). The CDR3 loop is CSARLQETQYF. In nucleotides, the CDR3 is TGCAGTGCTAGATTACAAGAGACCCAGTACTTC.

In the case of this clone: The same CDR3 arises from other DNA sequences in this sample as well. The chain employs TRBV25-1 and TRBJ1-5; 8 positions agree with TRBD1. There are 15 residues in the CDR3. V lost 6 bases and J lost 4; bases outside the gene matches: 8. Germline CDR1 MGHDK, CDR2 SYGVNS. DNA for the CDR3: TGTGCCAGCAGCCCCGGGACAGGTTGGAATCAGCCCCAGCATTTT. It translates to CASSPGTGWNQPQHF.

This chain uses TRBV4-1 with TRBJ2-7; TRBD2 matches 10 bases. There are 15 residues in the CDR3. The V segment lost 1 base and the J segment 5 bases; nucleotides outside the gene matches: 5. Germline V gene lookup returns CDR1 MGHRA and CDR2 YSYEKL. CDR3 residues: CASSQVSGRIDEQYF. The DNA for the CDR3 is TGCGCCAGCAGCCAAGTTAGCGGGAGGATAGACGAGCAGTACTTC.